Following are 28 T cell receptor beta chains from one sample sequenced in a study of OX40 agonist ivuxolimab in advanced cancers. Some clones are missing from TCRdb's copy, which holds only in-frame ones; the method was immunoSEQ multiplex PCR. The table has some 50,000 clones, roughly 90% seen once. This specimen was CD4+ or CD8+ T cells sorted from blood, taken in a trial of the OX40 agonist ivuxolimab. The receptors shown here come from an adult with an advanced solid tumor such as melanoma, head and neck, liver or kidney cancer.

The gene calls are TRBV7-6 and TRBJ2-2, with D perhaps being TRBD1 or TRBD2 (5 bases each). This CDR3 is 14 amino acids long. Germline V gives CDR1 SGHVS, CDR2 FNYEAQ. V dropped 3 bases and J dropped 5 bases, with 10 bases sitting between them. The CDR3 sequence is CASSLYGGTGELFF. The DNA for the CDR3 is TGTGCCAGCAGCTTGTATGGGGGAACCGGGGAGCTGTTTTTT. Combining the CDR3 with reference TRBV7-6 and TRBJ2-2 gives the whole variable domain GAGVSQSPRYKVTKRGQDVALRCDPISGHVSLYWYRQALGQGPEFLTYFNYEAQQDKSGLPNDRFSAERPEGSISTLTIQRTEQRDSAMYRCASSLYGGTGELFFGEGSRLTVL.

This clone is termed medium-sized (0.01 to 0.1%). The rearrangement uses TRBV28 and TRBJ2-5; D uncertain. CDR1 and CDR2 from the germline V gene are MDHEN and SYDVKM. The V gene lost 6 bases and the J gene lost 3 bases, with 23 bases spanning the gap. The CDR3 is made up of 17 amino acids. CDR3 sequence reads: CASSFFPTLSRKETQYF. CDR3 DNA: TGTGCCAGCAGCTTTTTCCCGACATTGTCCCGAAAAGAGACCCAGTACTTC.

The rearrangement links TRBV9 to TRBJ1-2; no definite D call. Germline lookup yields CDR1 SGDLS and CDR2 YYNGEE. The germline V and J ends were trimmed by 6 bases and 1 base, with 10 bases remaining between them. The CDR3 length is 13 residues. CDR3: CASNNRINYGYTF. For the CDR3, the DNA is TGTGCCAGCAATAACAGAATTAACTATGGCTACACCTTC.

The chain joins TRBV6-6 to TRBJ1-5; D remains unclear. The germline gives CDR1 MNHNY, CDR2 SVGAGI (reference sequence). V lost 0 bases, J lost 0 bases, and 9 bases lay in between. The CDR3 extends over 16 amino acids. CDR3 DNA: TGTGCCAGCAGTTACTCGGACTTTTATAGCAATCAGCCCCAGCATTTT. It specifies CASSYSDFYSNQPQHF.

In nucleotides, the CDR3 is TGTGCCAGCAGTTTTGGGGGGGGGAACATTCAGTACTTC. Its protein is CASSFGGGNIQYF. This chain connects TRBV27 to TRBJ2-4; TRBD2 matches 7 bases. Per the germline V gene, CDR1 is MNHEY and CDR2 is SMNVEV (reference sequence). This CDR3 comprises 13 residues. The V and J ends lost 3 bases and 7 bases, in that order; junction bases with no gene match: 3.

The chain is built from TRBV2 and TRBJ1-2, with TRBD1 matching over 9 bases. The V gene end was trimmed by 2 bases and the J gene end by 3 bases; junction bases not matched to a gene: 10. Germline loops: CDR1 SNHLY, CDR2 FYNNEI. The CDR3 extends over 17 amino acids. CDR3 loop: CASSEIGQGPLDYGYTF. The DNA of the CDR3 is TGTGCCAGCAGTGAAATCGGACAGGGGCCTTTGGACTATGGCTACACCTTC.

The CDR3 DNA reads TGTGCCAGCTCACTTCTAAATTACTTTCCGGGAGAGACCCAGTACTTC. It yields the protein CASSLLNYFPGETQYF. This rearrangement joins TRBV18 to TRBJ2-5, with D uncertain. The CDR3 runs 16 residues. Trimming removed 4 bases at V and 4 bases at J, with 19 bases between. Germline V lookup: CDR1 KGHSH, CDR2 LQKENI.

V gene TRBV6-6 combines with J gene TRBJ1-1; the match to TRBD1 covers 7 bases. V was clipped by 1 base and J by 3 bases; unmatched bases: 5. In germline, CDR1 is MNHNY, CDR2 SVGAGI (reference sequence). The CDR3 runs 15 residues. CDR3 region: CASSYWGTADTEAFF. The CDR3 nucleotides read TGTGCCAGCAGTTACTGGGGGACAGCAGACACTGAAGCTTTCTTT.

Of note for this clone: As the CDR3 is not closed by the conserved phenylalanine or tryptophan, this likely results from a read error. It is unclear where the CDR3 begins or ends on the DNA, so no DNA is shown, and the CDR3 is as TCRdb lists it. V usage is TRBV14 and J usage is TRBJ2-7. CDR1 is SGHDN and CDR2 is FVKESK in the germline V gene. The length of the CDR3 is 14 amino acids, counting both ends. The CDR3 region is CASTQRDEEELCPY.

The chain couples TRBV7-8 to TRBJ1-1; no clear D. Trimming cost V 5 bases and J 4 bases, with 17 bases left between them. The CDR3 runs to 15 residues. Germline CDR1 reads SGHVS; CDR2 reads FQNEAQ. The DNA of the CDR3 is TGTGCCAGCAGCACAGTCATGGGAGTTGGCACTGAAGCTTTCTTT. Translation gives CASSTVMGVGTEAFF.

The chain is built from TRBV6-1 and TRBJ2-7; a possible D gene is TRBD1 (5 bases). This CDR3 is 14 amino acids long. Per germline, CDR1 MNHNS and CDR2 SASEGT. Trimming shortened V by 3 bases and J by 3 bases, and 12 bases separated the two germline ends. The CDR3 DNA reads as TGTGCCAGCAGTGACAGTTGGGGCCGCTACGAGCAGTACGTC. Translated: CASSDSWGRYEQYV.

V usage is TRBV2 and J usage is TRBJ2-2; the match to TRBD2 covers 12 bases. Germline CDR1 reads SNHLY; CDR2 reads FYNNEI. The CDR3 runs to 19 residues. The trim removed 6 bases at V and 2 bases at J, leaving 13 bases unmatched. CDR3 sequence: CASRTSGGTMTQNTGELFF. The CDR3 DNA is TGTGCCAGCAGAACTAGCGGGGGGACAATGACTCAAAACACCGGGGAGCTGTTTTTT. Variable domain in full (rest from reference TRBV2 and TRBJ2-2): EPEVTQTPSHQVTQMGQEVILRCVPISNHLYFYWYRQILGQKVEFLVSFYNNEISEKSEIFDDQFSVERPDGSNFTLKIRSTKLEDSAMYFCASRTSGGTMTQNTGELFFGEGSRLTVL.

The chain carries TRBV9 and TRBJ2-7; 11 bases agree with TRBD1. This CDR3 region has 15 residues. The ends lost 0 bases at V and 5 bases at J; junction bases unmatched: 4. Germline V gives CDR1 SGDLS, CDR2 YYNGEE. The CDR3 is CASSVAGTGGDEQYF. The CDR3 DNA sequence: TGTGCCAGCAGCGTAGCGGGGACAGGGGGTGACGAGCAGTACTTC.

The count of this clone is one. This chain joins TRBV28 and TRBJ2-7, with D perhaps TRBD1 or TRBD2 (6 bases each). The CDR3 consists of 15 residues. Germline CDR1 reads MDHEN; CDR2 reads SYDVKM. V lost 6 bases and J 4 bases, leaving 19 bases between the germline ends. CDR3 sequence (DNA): TGTGCCAGCAGCCGTAATCGAGGGGGGCCTTACGAGCAGTACGTC. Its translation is CASSRNRGGPYEQYV.

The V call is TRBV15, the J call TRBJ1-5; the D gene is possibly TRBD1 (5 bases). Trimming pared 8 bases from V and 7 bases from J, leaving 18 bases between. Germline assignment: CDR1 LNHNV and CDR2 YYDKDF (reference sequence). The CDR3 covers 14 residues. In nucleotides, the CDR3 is TGTGCCACCGCGACGGGAGGGGAGGAGCAGCCCCAGCATTTT. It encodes CATATGGEEQPQHF.

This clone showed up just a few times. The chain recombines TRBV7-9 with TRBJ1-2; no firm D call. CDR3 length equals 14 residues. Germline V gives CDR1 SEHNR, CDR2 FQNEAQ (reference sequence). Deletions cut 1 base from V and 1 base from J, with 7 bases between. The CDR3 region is CASSLEVINYGYTF. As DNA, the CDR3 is TGTGCCAGCAGCTTAGAGGTGATTAACTATGGCTACACCTTC. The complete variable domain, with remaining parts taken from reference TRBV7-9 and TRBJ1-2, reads DTGVSQNPRHKITKRGQNVTFRCDPISEHNRLYWYRQTLGQGPEFLTYFQNEAQLEKSRLLSDRFSAERPKGSFSTLEIQRTEQGDSAMYLCASSLEVINYGYTFGSGTRLTVV.

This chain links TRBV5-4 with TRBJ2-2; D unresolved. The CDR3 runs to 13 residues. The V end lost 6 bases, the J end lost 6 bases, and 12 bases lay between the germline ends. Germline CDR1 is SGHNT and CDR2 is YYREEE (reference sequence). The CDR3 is CASIDTVAGELFF. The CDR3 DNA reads TGTGCCAGCATTGATACAGTGGCCGGGGAGCTGTTTTTT.

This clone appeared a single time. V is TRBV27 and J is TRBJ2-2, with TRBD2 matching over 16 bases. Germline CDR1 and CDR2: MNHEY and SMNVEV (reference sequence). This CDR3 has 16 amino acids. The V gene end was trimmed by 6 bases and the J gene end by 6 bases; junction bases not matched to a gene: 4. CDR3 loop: CASRGLAGGPSGELFF. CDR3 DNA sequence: TGTGCCAGCAGGGGACTAGCGGGAGGGCCATCCGGGGAGCTGTTTTTT.

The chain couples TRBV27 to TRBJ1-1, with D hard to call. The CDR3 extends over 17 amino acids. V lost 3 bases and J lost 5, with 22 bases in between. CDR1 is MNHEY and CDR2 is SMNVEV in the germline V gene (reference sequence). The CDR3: CASSFGGPREKGTEAFF. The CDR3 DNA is TGTGCCAGCAGTTTTGGAGGGCCCCGAGAGAAAGGAACTGAAGCTTTCTTT.

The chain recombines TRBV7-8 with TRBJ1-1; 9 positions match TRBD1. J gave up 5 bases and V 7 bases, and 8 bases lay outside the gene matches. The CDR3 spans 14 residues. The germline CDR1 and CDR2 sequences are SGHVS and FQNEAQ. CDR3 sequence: CASTGEGQGTEAFF. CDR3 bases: TGTGCCAGCACGGGAGAGGGACAGGGAACTGAAGCTTTCTTT.

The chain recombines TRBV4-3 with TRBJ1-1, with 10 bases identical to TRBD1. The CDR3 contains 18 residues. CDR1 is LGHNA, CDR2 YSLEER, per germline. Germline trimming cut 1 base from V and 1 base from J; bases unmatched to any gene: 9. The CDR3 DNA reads TGCGCCAGCAGCCAAGGCCGGGACAGGGGATATCCGAACACTGAAGCTTTCTTT. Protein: CASSQGRDRGYPNTEAFF.

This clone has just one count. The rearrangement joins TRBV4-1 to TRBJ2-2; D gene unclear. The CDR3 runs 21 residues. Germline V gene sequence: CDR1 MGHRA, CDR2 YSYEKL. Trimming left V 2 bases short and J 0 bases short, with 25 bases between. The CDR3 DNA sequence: TGCGCCAGCAGCCAAAACTCCTTTTACCCTTGGACGGGCGCGAACACCGGGGAGCTGTTTTTT. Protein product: CASSQNSFYPWTGANTGELFF.

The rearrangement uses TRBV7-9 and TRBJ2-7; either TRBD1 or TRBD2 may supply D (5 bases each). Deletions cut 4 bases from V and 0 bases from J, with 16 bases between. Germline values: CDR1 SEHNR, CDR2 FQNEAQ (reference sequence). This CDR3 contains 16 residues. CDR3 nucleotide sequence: TGTGCCAGCAGCTCAAGCACTAAGGGGAGCTCCTACGAGCAGTACGTC. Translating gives CASSSSTKGSSYEQYV.

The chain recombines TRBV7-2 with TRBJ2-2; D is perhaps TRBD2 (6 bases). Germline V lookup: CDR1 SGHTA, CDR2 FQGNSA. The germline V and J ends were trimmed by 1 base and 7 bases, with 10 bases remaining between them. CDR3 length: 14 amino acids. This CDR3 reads CASSLGLVGGELFF. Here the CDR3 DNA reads TGTGCCAGCAGCTTAGGACTAGTCGGCGGGGAGCTGTTTTTT.

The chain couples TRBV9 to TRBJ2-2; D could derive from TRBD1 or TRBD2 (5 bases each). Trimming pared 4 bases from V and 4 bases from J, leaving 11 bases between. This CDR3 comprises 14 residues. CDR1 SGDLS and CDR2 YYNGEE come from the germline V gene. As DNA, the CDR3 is TGTGCCAGCAGCACCTCCGGGGCCACCGGGGAGCTGTTTTTT. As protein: CASSTSGATGELFF.

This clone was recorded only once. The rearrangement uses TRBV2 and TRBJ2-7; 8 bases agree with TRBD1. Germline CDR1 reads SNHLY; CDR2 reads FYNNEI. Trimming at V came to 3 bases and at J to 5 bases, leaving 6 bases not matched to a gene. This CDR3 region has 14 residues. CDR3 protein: CASSDPGQGNEQYV. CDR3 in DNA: TGTGCCAGCAGTGACCCCGGACAGGGAAACGAGCAGTACGTC.

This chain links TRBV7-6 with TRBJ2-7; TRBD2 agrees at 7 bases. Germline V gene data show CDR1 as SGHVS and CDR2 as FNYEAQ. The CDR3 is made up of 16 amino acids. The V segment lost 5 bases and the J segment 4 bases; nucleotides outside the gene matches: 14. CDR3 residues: CASSKRDGGWQYEQYF. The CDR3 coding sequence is TGTGCCAGCAGCAAACGGGACGGGGGGTGGCAATACGAGCAGTACTTC.

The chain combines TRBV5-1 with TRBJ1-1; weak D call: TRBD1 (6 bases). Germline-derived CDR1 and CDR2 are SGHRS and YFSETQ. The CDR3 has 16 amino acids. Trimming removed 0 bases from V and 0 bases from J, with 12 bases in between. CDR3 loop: CASSLGAGAMNTEAFF. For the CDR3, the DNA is TGCGCCAGCAGCTTGGGGGCAGGGGCTATGAACACTGAAGCTTTCTTT.